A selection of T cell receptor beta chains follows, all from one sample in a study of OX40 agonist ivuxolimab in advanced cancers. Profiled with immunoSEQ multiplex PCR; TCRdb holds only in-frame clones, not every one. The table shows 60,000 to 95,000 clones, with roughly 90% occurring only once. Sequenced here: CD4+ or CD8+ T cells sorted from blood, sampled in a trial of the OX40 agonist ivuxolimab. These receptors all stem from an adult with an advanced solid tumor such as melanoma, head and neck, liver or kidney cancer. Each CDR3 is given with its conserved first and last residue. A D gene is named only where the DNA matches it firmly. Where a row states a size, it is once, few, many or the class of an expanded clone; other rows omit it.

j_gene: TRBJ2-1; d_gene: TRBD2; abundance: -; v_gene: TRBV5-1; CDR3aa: CASSATSGRGEQFF; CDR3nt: TGCGCCAGCAGCGCTACTAGCGGGAGGGGAGAGCAGTTCTTC
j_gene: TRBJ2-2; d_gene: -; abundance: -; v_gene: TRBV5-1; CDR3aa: CATQPGPSPGELFF; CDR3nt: TGCGCCACCCAGCCGGGACCCAGCCCCGGGGAGCTGTTTTTT
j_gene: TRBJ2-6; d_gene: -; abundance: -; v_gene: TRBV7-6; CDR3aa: CASGGPGANVLTF; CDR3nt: TGTGCCAGCGGGGGGCCTGGGGCCAACGTCCTGACTTTC
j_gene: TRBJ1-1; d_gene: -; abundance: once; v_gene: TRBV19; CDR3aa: CASSEDTNTEAFF; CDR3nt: TGTGCCAGTAGTGAAGACACGAACACTGAAGCTTTCTTT
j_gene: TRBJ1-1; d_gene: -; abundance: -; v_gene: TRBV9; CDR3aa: CASSAQTGNTEAFF; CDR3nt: TGTGCCAGCAGCGCCCAGACAGGAAACACTGAAGCTTTCTTT
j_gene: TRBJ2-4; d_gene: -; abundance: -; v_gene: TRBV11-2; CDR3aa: CASSSRLAKNIQYF; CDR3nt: TGTGCCAGCAGCTCGAGACTAGCCAAAAACATTCAGTACTTC
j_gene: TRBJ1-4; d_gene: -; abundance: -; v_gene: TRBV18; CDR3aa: CASSRRDPNEKLFF; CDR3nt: TGTGCCAGCTCACGCAGGGACCCTAATGAAAAACTGTTTTTT
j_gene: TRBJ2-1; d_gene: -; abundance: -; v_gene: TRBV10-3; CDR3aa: CAISRDGGYNEQFF; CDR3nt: TGTGCCATCAGTCGGGACGGAGGTTACAATGAGCAGTTCTTC
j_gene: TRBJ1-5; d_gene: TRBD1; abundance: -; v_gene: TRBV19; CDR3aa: CASSGQGAHQPQHF; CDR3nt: TGTGCCAGTAGTGGACAGGGGGCGCATCAGCCCCAGCATTTT
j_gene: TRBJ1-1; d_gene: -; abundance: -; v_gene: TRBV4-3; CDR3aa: CASSTDRNTEAFF; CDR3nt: TGCGCCAGCAGCACCGACAGGAACACTGAAGCTTTCTTT
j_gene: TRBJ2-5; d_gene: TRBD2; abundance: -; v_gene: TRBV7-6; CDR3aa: CASSPTGEGETQYF; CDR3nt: TGTGCCAGCAGTCCTACCGGGGAGGGAGAGACCCAGTACTTC
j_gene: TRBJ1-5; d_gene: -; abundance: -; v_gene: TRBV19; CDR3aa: CASSIVSSSNQPQHF; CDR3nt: TGTGCCAGTAGTATTGTTTCGAGTTCCAATCAGCCCCAGCATTTT
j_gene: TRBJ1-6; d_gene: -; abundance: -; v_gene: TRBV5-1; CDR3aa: CASSPFDSSYNSPLHF; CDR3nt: TGCGCCAGCAGCCCCTTCGACAGCTCCTATAATTCACCCCTCCACTTT
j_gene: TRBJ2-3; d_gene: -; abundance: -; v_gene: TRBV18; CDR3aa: CASSPWTASTDTQYF; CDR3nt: TGTGCCAGCTCACCTTGGACAGCCAGCACAGATACGCAGTATTTT
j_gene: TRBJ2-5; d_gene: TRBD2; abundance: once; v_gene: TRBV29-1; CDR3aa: CSVERTSGSPQETQYF; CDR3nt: TGCAGCGTTGAAAGGACTAGCGGGAGCCCACAAGAGACCCAGTACTTC
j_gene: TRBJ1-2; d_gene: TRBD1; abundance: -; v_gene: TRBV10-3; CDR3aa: CAIRGTGVSYGYTF; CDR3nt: TGTGCCATCAGGGGGACAGGGGTCTCATATGGCTACACCTTC
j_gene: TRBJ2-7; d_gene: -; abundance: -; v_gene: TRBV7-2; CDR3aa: CASSLVEGRYEQYF; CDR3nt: TGTGCCAGCAGCTTAGTTGAGGGGCGCTACGAGCAGTACTTC
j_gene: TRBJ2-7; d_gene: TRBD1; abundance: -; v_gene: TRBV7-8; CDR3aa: CASSPRDRGPEQYF; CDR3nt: TGTGCCAGCAGCCCCCGGGACAGGGGACCCGAGCAGTACTTC
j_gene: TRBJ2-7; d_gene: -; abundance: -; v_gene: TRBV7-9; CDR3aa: CASSPIAPYEQYF; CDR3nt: TGTGCCAGCAGCCCCATAGCCCCCTACGAGCAGTACTTC
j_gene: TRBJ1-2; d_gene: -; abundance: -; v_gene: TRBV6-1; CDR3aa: CASSETAYYGYTF; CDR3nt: TGTGCCAGCAGTGAGACAGCTTACTATGGCTACACCTTC
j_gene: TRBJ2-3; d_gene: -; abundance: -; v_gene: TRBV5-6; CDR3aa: CASSPGHGWTDTQYF; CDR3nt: TGTGCCAGCAGCCCAGGACATGGGTGGACAGATACGCAGTATTTT
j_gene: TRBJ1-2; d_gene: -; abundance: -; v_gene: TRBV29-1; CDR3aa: CSAESGSGGYTF; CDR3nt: TGCAGCGCTGAGTCAGGGAGTGGTGGCTACACCTTC
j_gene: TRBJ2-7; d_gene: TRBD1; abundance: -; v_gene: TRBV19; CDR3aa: CASSMGTGSSYEQYF; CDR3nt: TGTGCCAGTAGTATGGGGACAGGATCCTCCTACGAGCAGTACTTC
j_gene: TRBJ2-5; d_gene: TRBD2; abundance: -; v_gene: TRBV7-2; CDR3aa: CASSLVSLAGGETQYF; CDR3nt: TGTGCCAGCAGCTTAGTAAGTCTAGCGGGAGGAGAGACCCAGTACTTC
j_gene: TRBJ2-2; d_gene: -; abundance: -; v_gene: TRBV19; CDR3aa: CASSNFPQPNTGELFF; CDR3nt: TGTGCCAGTAGTAATTTCCCGCAACCGAACACCGGGGAGCTGTTTTTT
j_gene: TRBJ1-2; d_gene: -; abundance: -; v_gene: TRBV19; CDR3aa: CASRKRTNYGYTF; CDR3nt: TGTGCCAGTCGTAAGAGAACTAACTATGGCTACACCTTC
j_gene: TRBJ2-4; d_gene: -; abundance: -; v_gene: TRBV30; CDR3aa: CAWTIAKNIQYF; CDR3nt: TGTGCCTGGACGATAGCCAAAAACATTCAGTACTTC
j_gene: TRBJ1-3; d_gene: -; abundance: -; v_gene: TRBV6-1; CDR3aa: CASSESGRTGNTIYF; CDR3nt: TGTGCCAGCAGTGAGTCAGGCCGAACTGGAAACACCATATATTTT
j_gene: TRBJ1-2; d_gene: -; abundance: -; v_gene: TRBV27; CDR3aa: CASRARDPNYGYTF; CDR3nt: TGTGCCAGCAGGGCCCGGGACCCGAACTATGGCTACACCTTC
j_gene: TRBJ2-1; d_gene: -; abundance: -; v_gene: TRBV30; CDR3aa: CAWSGVAVTYNEQFF; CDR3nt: TGTGCCTGGAGTGGAGTAGCAGTAACCTACAATGAGCAGTTCTTC